This TCR beta chain originates from a study of siplizumab effects on memory and regulatory T cells. Regarding the study as a whole: Memory T cells appeared less diverse than naive cells, which seemed to contribute substantially to alloresponse. A minor share of alloreactive clones matched unstimulated subsets.

Assays were performed on about 100,000 TCR templates per sample. Generated by immunoSEQ multiplex PCR, the TCRdb table keeps only in-frame clones and is missing some. The table shows roughly 100,000 clones, with about 94% occurring only once. In regard to this clone: The antigen remains undetermined.

This receptor was taken from a human donor in good health. The sequenced sample was Tregs sorted from blood.

CDR3 amino acids: CASRLAGEDSTQYF. The CDR3 DNA reads as TGCGCCAGCAGACTAGCGGGAGAAGATAGTACGCAGTATTTT. V and J are TRBV5-1 and TRBJ2-3, with 11 bases aligning to TRBD2. Germline V gene lookup returns CDR1 SGHRS and CDR2 YFSETQ. With 5 bases clipped from V and 8 bases from J, the junction kept 7 bases outside the gene matches. This CDR3 contains 14 residues.